The T cell receptor (beta chain) described here comes from a study of identical twins. Broader study findings: Twins shared out-of-frame alpha sequences with excess low generation probability.

Donors were all healthy Caucasians. The authors used template switching to add a universal primer site and gave cDNA unique molecular identifiers. One entry per CDR3 protein results from TCRdb running MiXCR on the 5' RACE reads. The repertoire includes 600,000 to 800,000 distinct CDR3 sequences, 21% of them detected once, and roughly 4.3% sits in the top ten. This clonotype was seen just once. Antigen specificity is unknown. Trimming took off 6 bases at V and 7 bases at J, with 13 bases between the two ends. The CDR3 contains 12 residues. CDR1 LGHDT and CDR2 YNNKEL come from the germline V gene (reference sequence). The same sample was also studied in work on T cells expressing NK-cell markers.

Source material: PBMCs. The TCR originated in a young woman in good health. The chain employs TRBV3-1 and TRBJ2-7; D possibly corresponds to TRBD2 (5 bases). DNA of the CDR3: TGTGCCAGCAGTCCGGCGCGGAGGGAGCAGTACTTC. Protein sequence: CASSPARREQYF.